This is a list of T cell receptor beta chains from one sample in a study of CD8+ T cells in alopecia areata. The protocol was immunoSEQ multiplex PCR, while the TCRdb copy is restricted to in-frame clones and leaves out a portion. The table records 140,000 or so clones, approximately 60% of them present only once. The sample was CD8+ T cells sorted from blood. These receptor sequences come from a human donor in good health. The CDR3 runs from the conserved cysteine through the conserved F or W. Each record gives: J gene, D gene, clone size, V gene, CDR3 DNA, CDR3 protein. D genes are given only for firm matches. Expanded clones get a size class; other rows say once, few or many, or leave the size out.

TRBJ1-2 | - | - | TRBV30 | TGTGCCCTTTTTGGTCACTCAGGGAGGTCCTATGGCTACACCTTC | CALFGHSGRSYGYTF
TRBJ2-1 | - | - | TRBV30 | TGTGCCTGGAGTAGCCCAAAGTTTCGACCGGGACTGGCCAACAATGAGCAGTTCTTC | CAWSSPKFRPGLANNEQFF
TRBJ2-1 | - | - | TRBV7-9 | TGTGCCAGCAGACCAATCGTCCTAGCTGCCCCGGGGGCCAACAATGAGCAGTTCTTC | CASRPIVLAAPGANNEQFF
TRBJ1-5 | - | - | TRBV13 | TGTGCCAGCAGCTCCCGGGCGGGCAATCAGCCCCAGCATTTT | CASSSRAGNQPQHF
TRBJ2-1 | - | few | TRBV20-1 | TGCAGTGCTTTCTACAATGAGCAGTTCTTC | CSAFYNEQFF
TRBJ2-1 | TRBD2 | - | TRBV30 | TGTGCCTGGAGTGGACTAGCCGAATCCAATGAGCAGTTCTTC | CAWSGLAESNEQFF
TRBJ2-2 | - | - | TRBV7-8 | TGTGCCAGCAGCTCCCGGACTACTAGTGCCGGGGAGCTGTTTTTT | CASSSRTTSAGELFF
TRBJ2-2 | TRBD2 | - | TRBV7-9 | TGTGCCAGCAGTTCATCTAGCGGGAGCCGCACCGGGGAGCTGTTTTTT | CASSSSSGSRTGELFF
TRBJ2-3 | TRBD2 | few | TRBV7-2 | TGTGCCAGCAGCACCGGACTAGCGGTCGCTAGCACAGATACGCAGTATTTT | CASSTGLAVASTDTQYF
TRBJ2-7 | TRBD1 | few | TRBV6-5 | TGTGCCAGCAGTTACACCTCAACAGGGGTCTACGAGCAGTACTTC | CASSYTSTGVYEQYF